This T cell receptor (beta chain) was documented in a study of blood T cell repertoires in COVID-19. Only in-frame clones appear in the TCRdb table, and some are missing; sequencing was by immunoSEQ multiplex PCR. The sample shows 300,000 to 400,000 clones, about 88% of them seen only once. V lost 4 bases and J lost 3; bases outside the gene matches: 5. This CDR3 has 15 amino acids. Per the germline V gene, CDR1 is LGHDT and CDR2 is YNNKEL (reference sequence). This TCR was recovered from a woman aged 25 to 39 who had recovered from COVID-19. V and J are TRBV3-1 (or the pseudogene TRBV3-2) and TRBJ1-1, with TRBD1 identical over 10 bases. Specimen: PBMCs or T cells enriched from blood (not recorded which). CDR3 DNA: TGTGCCAGCAGCCCGAGGGACAGGGGTCACACTGAAGCTTTCTTT. This sequence encodes CASSPRDRGHTEAFF.